Each of the 15 T cell receptor beta chains below was sequenced from the same sample in a study of immune evolution from preneoplasia to lung adenocarcinoma. Libraries were prepared by immunoSEQ multiplex PCR; TCRdb keeps only in-frame clonotypes and omits some of them. The sample has fewer than 6,000 clones, more than 75% seen once. Material: FFPE minimally invasive lung adenocarcinoma tissue. All receptors derive from a person in their sixties or seventies with lung adenocarcinoma.

The chain links TRBV28 to TRBJ2-1; TRBD2 aligns across 10 bases. The V and J ends lost 4 bases and 0 bases, in that order; junction bases with no gene match: 9. From germline, CDR1 is MDHEN and CDR2 SYDVKM. This CDR3 is 18 amino acids long. The CDR3 loop is CASSSQTSGEFSYNEQFF. CDR3 in DNA: TGTGCCAGCAGTTCCCAAACTAGCGGGGAATTCTCCTACAATGAGCAGTTCTTC.

V and J are TRBV30 and TRBJ1-6; perhaps TRBD1 as D (5 bases). This CDR3 spans 15 amino acids. In germline, CDR1 is GTSNPN, CDR2 SVGIG (reference sequence). The germline V and J ends were trimmed by 1 base and 7 bases, with 14 bases remaining between them. In nucleotides, the CDR3 is TGTGCCTGGAGTGCCTGGGACGGAATAAATTCACCCCTCCACTTT. It translates to CAWSAWDGINSPLHF.

V and J are TRBV19 and TRBJ2-1, with a weak D call TRBD1 (5 bases). Germline V gives CDR1 LNHDA, CDR2 SQIVND (reference sequence). Trimming stripped 6 bases from V and 1 base from J, with 16 bases between. This CDR3 region has 16 residues. The CDR3 DNA reads as TGTGCCAGTAGCACAGGCTCAGGCGTGTCCTACAATGAGCAGTTCTTC. Translated: CASSTGSGVSYNEQFF.

This chain uses TRBV4-2 with TRBJ2-1, with TRBD2 identical over 8 bases. CDR1 is LGHNA and CDR2 is YNFKEQ in the germline V gene. V trimming: 1 base; J trimming: 0 bases; junction bases outside the gene matches: 5. This CDR3 has 17 residues. The CDR3 DNA sequence: TGTGCCAGCAGCCAAGGTGGTAGCGGGGACTCCTACAATGAGCAGTTCTTC. It translates to CASSQGGSGDSYNEQFF.

V is TRBV6-1 and J is TRBJ2-7, with TRBD1 matching 7 bases. V gave up 2 bases and J gave up 6 bases; unmatched junction bases: 10. Germline V gene lookup returns CDR1 MNHNS and CDR2 SASEGT. This CDR3 is built from 15 residues. The CDR3 loop is CASSEKLTGSGEQYF. The DNA for the CDR3 is TGTGCCAGCAGTGAAAAGTTGACAGGGAGTGGCGAGCAGTACTTC.

J is TRBJ1-3 and V is TRBV28; D may be TRBD1 (5 bases). The CDR3 is 15 residues long. CDR1 MDHEN and CDR2 SYDVKM come from the germline V gene. V lost 2 bases to trimming and J lost 0 bases, with 8 bases between them. CDR3 DNA: TGTGCCAGCAGTTTAGGGGGATCCTCTGGAAACACCATATATTTT. Protein sequence: CASSLGGSSGNTIYF.

This rearrangement joins TRBV28 to TRBJ1-1; D is undetermined. This CDR3 spans 12 amino acids. Deletions cut 10 bases from V and 1 base from J, with 10 bases between. CDR1 is MDHEN and CDR2 is SYDVKM in the germline V gene. The CDR3 protein is CATNVWNTEAFF. The CDR3 DNA sequence: TGTGCCACCAACGTGTGGAACACTGAAGCTTTCTTT. The full variable domain, in which reference TRBV28 and TRBJ1-1 provide the parts outside the CDR3, is DVKVTQSSRYLVKRTGEKVFLECVQDMDHENMFWYRQDPGLGLRLIYFSYDVKMKEKGDIPEGYSVSREKKERFSLILESASTNQTSMYLCATNVWNTEAFFGQGTRLTVV.

The chain joins TRBV18 to TRBJ2-7; 7 bases map to TRBD1. The germline gives CDR1 KGHSH, CDR2 LQKENI. J gave up 3 bases and V 6 bases, and 5 bases lay outside the gene matches. The CDR3 is 13 residues long. The CDR3 protein is CASSQGQLYEQYF. The DNA for the CDR3 is TGTGCCAGCTCGCAGGGACAGCTCTACGAGCAGTACTTC.

The gene calls are TRBV5-1 and TRBJ2-1, with D hard to call. V was trimmed by 6 bases and J by 0 bases, leaving 7 bases between them. The CDR3 is made up of 13 amino acids. Germline assignment: CDR1 SGHRS and CDR2 YFSETQ. The CDR3 reads CASTLNSYNEQFF. As DNA, the CDR3 is TGCGCCAGCACCCTCAACTCCTACAATGAGCAGTTCTTC.

The rearrangement uses TRBV4-2 and TRBJ2-3; either TRBD1 or TRBD2 may supply D (6 bases each). The CDR3 is 16 residues long. Per the germline V gene, CDR1 is LGHNA and CDR2 is YNFKEQ. V lost 4 bases to trimming and J lost 1 base, with 15 bases between them. Here the CDR3 DNA reads TGTGCCAGCAGCCCCAGGAGGGGGGACCGCACAGATACGCAGTATTTT. Its translation: CASSPRRGDRTDTQYF.

This rearrangement joins TRBV19 to TRBJ2-7, with D perhaps matching TRBD2 (6 bases). Germline loops: CDR1 LNHDA, CDR2 SQIVND (reference sequence). This CDR3 comprises 16 residues. V was clipped by 5 bases and J by 2 bases, with 19 bases between them. The CDR3 bases are TGTGCCAGTAGTTTCTCTCACTCGGGGGACCCCTACGAGCAGTACTTC. Amino acid sequence: CASSFSHSGDPYEQYF.

The rearrangement links TRBV7-9 to TRBJ2-7, with D perhaps assigned TRBD1 or TRBD2 (5 bases each). This CDR3 comprises 15 residues. Germline V CDR1 and CDR2: SEHNR, FQNEAQ (reference sequence). Trimming pared 3 bases from V and 8 bases from J, leaving 20 bases between. The CDR3 region is CASSFTGTGERKQYF. The CDR3 nucleotides read TGTGCCAGCAGCTTTACCGGGACGGGCGAGAGGAAGCAGTACTTC.

V usage is TRBV11-2 and J usage is TRBJ2-7, with D unclear. This CDR3 is 13 amino acids long. Between the trimmed V and J ends, which lost 2 bases and 4 bases, there was a span of 9 bases. Looked up from germline, CDR1 is SGHAT and CDR2 is FQNNGV. The CDR3 sequence is CASSLTLGYEQYF. Written as DNA, the CDR3 is TGTGCCAGCAGCTTAACCTTAGGGTACGAGCAGTACTTC.

V and J are TRBV27 and TRBJ2-7, with D maybe TRBD1 (6 bases). Trimming cost V 6 bases and J 0 bases, with 24 bases left between them. The CDR3 extends over 18 amino acids. Germline values: CDR1 MNHEY, CDR2 SMNVEV (reference sequence). DNA for the CDR3: TGTGCCAGCAGGCCTTCCCAGACAGGCAGATTACTCTCCTACGAGCAGTACTTC. Its translation is CASRPSQTGRLLSYEQYF.

This clone appeared a single time. The chain links TRBV18 to TRBJ2-7; 7 nucleotides line up with TRBD1. J lost 7 bases, V lost 3 bases, and 3 bases had no gene match. The CDR3 is 12 amino acids. Germline V gives CDR1 KGHSH, CDR2 LQKENI. CDR3 loop: CASSPTGREQYF. The DNA for the CDR3 is TGTGCCAGCTCACCGACAGGGCGGGAGCAGTACTTC.